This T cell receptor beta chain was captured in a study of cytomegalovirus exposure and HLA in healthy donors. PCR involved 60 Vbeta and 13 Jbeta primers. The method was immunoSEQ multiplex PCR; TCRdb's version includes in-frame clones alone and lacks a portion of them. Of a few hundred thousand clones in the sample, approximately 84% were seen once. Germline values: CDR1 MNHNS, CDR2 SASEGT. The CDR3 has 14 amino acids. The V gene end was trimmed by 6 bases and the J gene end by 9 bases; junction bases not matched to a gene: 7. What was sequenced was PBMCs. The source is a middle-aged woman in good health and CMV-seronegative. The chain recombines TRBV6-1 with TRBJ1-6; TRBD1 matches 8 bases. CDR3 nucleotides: TGTGCCAGCAGCCCCGGACAGGGTAGTTCACCCCTCCACTTT. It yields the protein CASSPGQGSSPLHF.